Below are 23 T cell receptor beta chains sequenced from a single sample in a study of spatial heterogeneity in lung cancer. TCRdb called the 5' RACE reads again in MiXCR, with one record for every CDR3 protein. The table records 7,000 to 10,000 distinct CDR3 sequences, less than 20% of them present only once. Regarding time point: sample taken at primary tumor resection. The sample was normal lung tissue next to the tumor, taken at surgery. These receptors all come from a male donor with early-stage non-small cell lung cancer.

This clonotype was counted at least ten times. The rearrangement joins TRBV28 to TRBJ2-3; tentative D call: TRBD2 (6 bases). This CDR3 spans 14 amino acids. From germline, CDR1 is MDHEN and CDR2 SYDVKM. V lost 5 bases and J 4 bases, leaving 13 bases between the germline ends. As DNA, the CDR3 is TGTGCCAGCAGTACTCCGGGAGCGGCAGATACGCAGTATTTT. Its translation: CASSTPGAADTQYF. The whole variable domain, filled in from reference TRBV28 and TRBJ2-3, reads DVKVTQSSRYLVKRTGEKVFLECVQDMDHENMFWYRQDPGLGLRLIYFSYDVKMKEKGDIPEGYSVSREKKERFSLILESASTNQTSMYLCASSTPGAADTQYFGPGTRLTVL.

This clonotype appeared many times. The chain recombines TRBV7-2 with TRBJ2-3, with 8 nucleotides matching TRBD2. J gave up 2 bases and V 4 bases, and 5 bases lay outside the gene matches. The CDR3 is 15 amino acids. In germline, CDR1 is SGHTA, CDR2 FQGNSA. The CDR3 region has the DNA TGTGCCAGCAGCTCATCTAGCGGGCTCACAGATACGCAGTATTTT. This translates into CASSSSSGLTDTQYF. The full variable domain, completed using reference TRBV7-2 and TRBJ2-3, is GAGVSQSPSNKVTEKGKDVELRCDPISGHTALYWYRQSLGQGLEFLIYFQGNSAPDKSGLPSDRFSAERTGGSVSTLTIQRTQQEDSAVYLCASSSSSGLTDTQYFGPGTRLTVL.

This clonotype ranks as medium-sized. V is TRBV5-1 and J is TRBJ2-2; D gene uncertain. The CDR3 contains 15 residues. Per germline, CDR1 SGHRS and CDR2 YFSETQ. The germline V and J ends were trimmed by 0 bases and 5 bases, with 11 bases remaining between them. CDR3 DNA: TGCGCCAGCAGCTTGGTCCTCCCTTCTACCGGGGAGCTGTTTTTT. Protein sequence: CASSLVLPSTGELFF.

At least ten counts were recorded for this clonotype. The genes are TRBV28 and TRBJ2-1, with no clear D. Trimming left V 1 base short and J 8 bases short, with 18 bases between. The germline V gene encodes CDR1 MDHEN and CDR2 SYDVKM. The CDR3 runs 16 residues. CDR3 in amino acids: CASSLLAGSITYEQFF. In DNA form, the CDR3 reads TGTGCCAGCAGTTTATTGGCTGGTTCGATAACGTATGAGCAGTTCTTC.

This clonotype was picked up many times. This chain's CDR3 is CASSTPQGSATGELFF. The DNA for the CDR3 is TGTGCCAGTAGTACCCCTCAGGGTTCGGCCACCGGGGAGCTGTTTTTT. This chain joins TRBV19 and TRBJ2-2; weak D call: TRBD1 (5 bases). Per germline, CDR1 LNHDA and CDR2 SQIVND (reference sequence). The ends were cut back, 4 bases at V and 4 bases at J, with 16 bases in the middle. The CDR3 contains 16 residues.

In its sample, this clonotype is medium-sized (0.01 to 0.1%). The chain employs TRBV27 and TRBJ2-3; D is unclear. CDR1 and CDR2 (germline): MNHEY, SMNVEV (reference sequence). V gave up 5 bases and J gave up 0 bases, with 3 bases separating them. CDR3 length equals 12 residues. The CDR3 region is CASSRSTDTQYF. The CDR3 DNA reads TGTGCCAGCAGTAGGAGCACAGATACGCAGTATTTT.

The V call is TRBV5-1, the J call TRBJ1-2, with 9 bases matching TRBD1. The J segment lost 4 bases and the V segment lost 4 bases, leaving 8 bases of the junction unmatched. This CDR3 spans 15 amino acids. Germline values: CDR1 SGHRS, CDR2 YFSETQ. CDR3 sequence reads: CASSSYRGLGYGYTF. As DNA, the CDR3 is TGCGCCAGCAGCAGCTACAGGGGGCTTGGCTATGGCTACACCTTC. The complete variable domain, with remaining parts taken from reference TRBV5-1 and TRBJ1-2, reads KAGVTQTPRYLIKTRGQQVTLSCSPISGHRSVSWYQQTPGQGLQFLFEYFSETQRNKGNFPGRFSGRQFSNSRSEMNVSTLELGDSALYLCASSSYRGLGYGYTFGSGTRLTVV.

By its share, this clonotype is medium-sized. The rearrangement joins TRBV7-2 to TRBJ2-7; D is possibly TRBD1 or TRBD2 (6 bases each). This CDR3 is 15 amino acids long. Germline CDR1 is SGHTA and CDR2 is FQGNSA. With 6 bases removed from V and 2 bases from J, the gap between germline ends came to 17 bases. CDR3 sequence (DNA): TGTGCCAGCAGTCCAGGAGGGACACCTACCTACGAGCAGTACTTC. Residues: CASSPGGTPTYEQYF.

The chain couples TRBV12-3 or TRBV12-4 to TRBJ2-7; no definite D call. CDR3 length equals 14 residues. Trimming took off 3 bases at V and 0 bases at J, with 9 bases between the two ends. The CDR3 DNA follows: TGTGCCAGCAGTTTCGTTCTGTCCTCCTACGAGCAGTACTTC. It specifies CASSFVLSSYEQYF.

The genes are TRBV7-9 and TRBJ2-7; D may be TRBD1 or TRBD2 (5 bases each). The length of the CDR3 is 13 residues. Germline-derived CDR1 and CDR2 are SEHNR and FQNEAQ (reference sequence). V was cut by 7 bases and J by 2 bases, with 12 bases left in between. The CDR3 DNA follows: TGTGCCAGCACCTTCGGGGCCACCTACGAGCAGTACTTC. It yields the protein CASTFGATYEQYF.

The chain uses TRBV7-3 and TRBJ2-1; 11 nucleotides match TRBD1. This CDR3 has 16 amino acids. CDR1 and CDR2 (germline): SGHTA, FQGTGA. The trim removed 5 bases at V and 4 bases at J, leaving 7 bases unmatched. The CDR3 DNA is TGTGCCAGCAGCCCAAGGGACAGGGGGTCATACAATGAGCAGTTCTTC. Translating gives CASSPRDRGSYNEQFF.

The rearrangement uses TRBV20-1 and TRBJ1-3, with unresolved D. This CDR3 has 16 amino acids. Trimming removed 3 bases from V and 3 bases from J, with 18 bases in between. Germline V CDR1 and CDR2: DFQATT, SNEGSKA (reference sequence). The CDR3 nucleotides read TGCAGTGCTAGGGCCTCGACCCGGGGATTTGGAAACACCATATATTTT. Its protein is CSARASTRGFGNTIYF.

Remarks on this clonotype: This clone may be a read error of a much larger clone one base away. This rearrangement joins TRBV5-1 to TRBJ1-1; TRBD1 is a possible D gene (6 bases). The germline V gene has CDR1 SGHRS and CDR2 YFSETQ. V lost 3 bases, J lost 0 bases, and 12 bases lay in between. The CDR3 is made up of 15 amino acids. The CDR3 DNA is TGCGCCAGCAGCTCCCACAGGGCCGTGAACACTGAAGCTTTCTTT. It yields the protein CASSSHRAVNTEAFF.

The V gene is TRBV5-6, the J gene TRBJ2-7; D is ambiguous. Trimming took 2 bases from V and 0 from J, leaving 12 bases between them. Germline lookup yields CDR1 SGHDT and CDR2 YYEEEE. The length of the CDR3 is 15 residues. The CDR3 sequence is CASSFLKGFSYEQYF. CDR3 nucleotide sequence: TGTGCCAGCAGCTTCCTCAAGGGATTCTCCTACGAGCAGTACTTC.

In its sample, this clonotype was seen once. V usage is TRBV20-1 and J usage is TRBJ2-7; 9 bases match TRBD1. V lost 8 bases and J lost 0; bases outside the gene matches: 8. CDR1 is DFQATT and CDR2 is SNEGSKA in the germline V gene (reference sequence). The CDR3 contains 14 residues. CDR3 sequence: CSTRGGQGSYEQYF. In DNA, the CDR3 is TGCAGTACCAGGGGGGGACAGGGCTCCTACGAGCAGTACTTC.

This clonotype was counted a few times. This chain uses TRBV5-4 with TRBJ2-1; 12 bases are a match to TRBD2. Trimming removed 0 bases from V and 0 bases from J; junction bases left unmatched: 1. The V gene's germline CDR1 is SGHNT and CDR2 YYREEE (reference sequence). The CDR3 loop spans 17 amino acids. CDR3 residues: CASSLALAGGSYNEQFF. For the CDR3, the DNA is TGTGCCAGCAGCTTGGCACTAGCGGGAGGCTCCTACAATGAGCAGTTCTTC.

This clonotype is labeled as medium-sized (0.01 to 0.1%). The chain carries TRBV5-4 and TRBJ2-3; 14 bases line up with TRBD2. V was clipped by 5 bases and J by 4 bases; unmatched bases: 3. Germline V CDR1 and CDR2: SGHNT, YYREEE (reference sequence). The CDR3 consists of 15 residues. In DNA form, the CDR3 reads TGTGCCAGCAGTTCGACTAGCGGGGGGGCAGATACGCAGTATTTT. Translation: CASSSTSGGADTQYF.

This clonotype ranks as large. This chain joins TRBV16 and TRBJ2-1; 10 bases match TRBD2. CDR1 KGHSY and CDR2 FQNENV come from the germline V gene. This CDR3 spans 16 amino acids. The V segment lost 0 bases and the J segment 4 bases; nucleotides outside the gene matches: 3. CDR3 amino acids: CASSQSASGSYNEQFF. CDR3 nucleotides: TGTGCCAGCAGCCAATCGGCTAGCGGGAGTTACAATGAGCAGTTCTTC.

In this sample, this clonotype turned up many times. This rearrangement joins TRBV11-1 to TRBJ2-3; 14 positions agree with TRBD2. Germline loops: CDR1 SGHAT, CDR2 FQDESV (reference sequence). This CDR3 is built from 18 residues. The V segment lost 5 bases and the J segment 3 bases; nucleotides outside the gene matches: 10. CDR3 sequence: CASSPGGTSGSWTDTQYF. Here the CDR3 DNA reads TGTGCCAGCAGCCCGGGCGGGACTAGCGGGAGTTGGACAGATACGCAGTATTTT.

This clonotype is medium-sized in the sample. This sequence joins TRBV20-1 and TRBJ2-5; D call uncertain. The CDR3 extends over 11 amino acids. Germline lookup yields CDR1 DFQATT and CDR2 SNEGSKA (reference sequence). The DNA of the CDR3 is TGCAGCATACTCCGACAAGAGACCCAGTACTTC. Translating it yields CSILRQETQYF.

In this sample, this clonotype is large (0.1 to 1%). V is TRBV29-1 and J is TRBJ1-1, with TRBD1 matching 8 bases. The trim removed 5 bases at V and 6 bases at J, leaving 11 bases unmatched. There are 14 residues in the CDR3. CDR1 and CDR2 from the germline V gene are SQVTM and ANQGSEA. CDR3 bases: TGCAGCGTTCTTGGACAGGGAAGAAGAGCTGAAGCTTTCTTT. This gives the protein CSVLGQGRRAEAFF. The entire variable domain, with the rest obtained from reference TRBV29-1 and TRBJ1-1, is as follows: SAVISQKPSRDICQRGTSLTIQCQVDSQVTMMFWYRQQPGQSLTLIATANQGSEATYESGFVIDKFPISRPNLTFSTLTVSNMSPEDSSIYLCSVLGQGRRAEAFFGQGTRLTVV.

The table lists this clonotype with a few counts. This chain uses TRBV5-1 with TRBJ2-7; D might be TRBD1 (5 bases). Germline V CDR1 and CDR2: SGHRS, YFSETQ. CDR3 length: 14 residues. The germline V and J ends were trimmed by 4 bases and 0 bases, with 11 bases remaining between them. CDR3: CASSPGHGSYEQYF. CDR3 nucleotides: TGCGCCAGCAGCCCCGGACACGGCTCCTACGAGCAGTACTTC.

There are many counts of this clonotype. The CDR3 here is CASSRDNTEAFF. DNA of the CDR3: TGTGCCAGCAGCCGAGATAACACTGAAGCTTTCTTT. V usage is TRBV4-2 and J usage is TRBJ1-1; D not resolved. Per the germline V gene, CDR1 is LGHNA and CDR2 is YNFKEQ. This CDR3 has 12 amino acids. The V end was cut by 4 bases, the J end by 2 bases, with 5 bases between.